These T cell receptor beta chains were read from a single sample in a study of blood T cells in healthy people across ages. TCRdb re-called the 5' RACE reads through MiXCR, storing one row per CDR3 protein. The table records just under 750,000 distinct CDR3 sequences, 22% of them present only once. Sequencing used blood. The receptors here all came from a man aged 65 to 79 in good health. CDR3s include the opening cysteine and the closing phenylalanine or tryptophan. The D gene is left open where the match is weak. Some rows have no size entry. The others give once, few or many, or a class for an expanded clone.

j_gene	d_gene	abundance	v_gene	CDR3nt	CDR3aa
TRBJ2-3	-	few	TRBV10-3	TGTGCCATCAGCGCCGGGACGGGGTCAGATACGCAGTATTTT	CAISAGTGSDTQYF
TRBJ2-7	-	-	TRBV12-3/TRBV12-4	TGTGCCAGCAGTCATAACCCAAGGCCGGGGACCTCCTACGAGCAGTACTTC	CASSHNPRPGTSYEQYF
TRBJ1-1	-	few	TRBV10-3	TGTGCCACCCAACAGTTGTTGAACACTGAAGCTTTCTTT	CATQQLLNTEAFF
TRBJ1-5	TRBD1	-	TRBV24-1	TGTGCCACCAGTGCCGGGACAGCTTTTAATCAGCCCCAGCATTTT	CATSAGTAFNQPQHF
TRBJ2-5	TRBD2	few	TRBV7-3	TGTGCCAGCAGCCTAGCGGGATTGGGTCTGGAGACCCAGTACTTC	CASSLAGLGLETQYF
TRBJ2-7	TRBD1	few	TRBV20-1	TGCAGTACCTCCAGGGGGCGCAGGAACGAGCAGTACTTC	CSTSRGRRNEQYF
TRBJ2-7	-	-	TRBV14	TGTGCCAGCAGCCATATAGGGTCCCCTTACGAGCAGTACTTC	CASSHIGSPYEQYF
TRBJ2-1	-	few	TRBV21-1	TGTGCCAGCATTAAAAAGGGGGGCCGAAGGAATGAGCAGTTCTTC	CASIKKGGRRNEQFF
TRBJ2-3	-	few	TRBV27	TGTGCCAGCAGTTTCCTATCCCCGGGGAGCACAGATACGCAGTATTTT	CASSFLSPGSTDTQYF
TRBJ2-2	TRBD2	-	TRBV11-2	TGTGCCAGCAGCTTAGCGCGGGGGACCGGGGAGCTGTTTTTT	CASSLARGTGELFF
TRBJ2-3	-	few	TRBV29-1	TGCAGCGTTGTGAAGGCGAGCACAGATACGCAGTATTTT	CSVVKASTDTQYF
TRBJ1-1	-	few	TRBV20-1	TGCAGTGCTAGTGGACCGGGGCTTGGGACTGAAGCTTTCTTT	CSASGPGLGTEAFF
TRBJ1-6	TRBD1	few	TRBV7-8	TGTGCCAGCAGCTTATATCGGACAGGGAGCTCCTATAATTCACCCCTCCACTTT	CASSLYRTGSSYNSPLHF
TRBJ1-6	-	-	TRBV5-1	TGCGCCAGCGCCCGGACAATCTCCTTGGATAATTCACCCCTCCACTTT	CASARTISLDNSPLHF
TRBJ2-3	-	-	TRBV12-3/TRBV12-4	TGTGCCAGCAGAGTTGGGCCAGATACGCAGTATTTT	CASRVGPDTQYF
TRBJ2-3	TRBD2	few	TRBV12-3/TRBV12-4	TGTGCCAGCAGTTTTGGGAGGGCGAGCGGGAGTGTCACAGATACGCAGTATTTT	CASSFGRASGSVTDTQYF
TRBJ1-4	-	few	TRBV27	TGTGCCAGCAGCCGTCAGGACAGCGAAAAACTGTTTTTT	CASSRQDSEKLFF
TRBJ2-2	TRBD2	-	TRBV20-1	TGCAGTGCTAGAGTTGCGGGAGGGCGAACCGGGGAGCTGTTTTTT	CSARVAGGRTGELFF
TRBJ2-2	TRBD2	few	TRBV5-1	TGCGCCAGCAGCTTTCGGACTAGCGGGGTCACCGGGGAGCTGTTTTTT	CASSFRTSGVTGELFF
TRBJ2-5	TRBD2	-	TRBV6-5	TGTGCCAGCAGTTACTCCGCGGGGGTCCAAGAGACCCAGTACTTC	CASSYSAGVQETQYF
TRBJ2-2	TRBD2	-	TRBV20-1	TGCAGTGCTAGTCCGGGACTAGGGAACACCGGGGAGCTGTTTTTT	CSASPGLGNTGELFF
TRBJ2-3	-	-	TRBV6-5	TGTGCCAGCAGTTCCGGGAGCTCTAGAGATACGCAGTATTTT	CASSSGSSRDTQYF
TRBJ1-4	TRBD1	many	TRBV7-2	TGTGCCAGCAGCTCTCGACAGGGTAGCGAAAAGCTGTTTTTT	CASSSRQGSEKLFF
TRBJ2-7	-	-	TRBV12-3/TRBV12-4	TGTGCCAGCAGTTTTTTTCAGGGCTCCCACGAGCAGTACTTC	CASSFFQGSHEQYF
TRBJ2-3	-	-	TRBV7-6	TGTGCCAGCAGGGCCGGGACCCTAAGCACAGATACGCAGTATTTT	CASRAGTLSTDTQYF
TRBJ2-3	-	-	TRBV12-3/TRBV12-4	TGTGCCAGCAGTCTCGGACTCCGGAGAACAGATACGCAGTATTTT	CASSLGLRRTDTQYF
TRBJ2-3	TRBD2	-	TRBV6-6	TGTGCCAGCAGTATCCAGGGACTAGCACGCACAGATACGCAGTATTTT	CASSIQGLARTDTQYF
TRBJ2-3	-	few	TRBV12-3/TRBV12-4	TGTGCCAGCAGTTTAAGAGGCCTAAACACAGATACGCAGTATTTT	CASSLRGLNTDTQYF
TRBJ1-5	-	few	TRBV20-1	TGCAGTGCTAGAAAACAGGGTGCCAATCAGCCCCAGCATTTT	CSARKQGANQPQHF
TRBJ1-6	-	-	TRBV20-1	TGCAGTGCTAGAGAACCAAGGTCCAATTCACCCCTCCACTTT	CSAREPRSNSPLHF
TRBJ1-4	-	-	TRBV21-1	TGTGCCAGCAGCAAAGCGGTGGGACAGGGGCGGTTCTCAAATGAAAAACTGTTTTTT	CASSKAVGQGRFSNEKLFF
TRBJ2-2	-	-	TRBV7-9	TGTGCCAGCAGCTCAAGGACGGGGAGCAGCACCGGGGAGCTGTTTTTT	CASSSRTGSSTGELFF
TRBJ2-7	-	-	TRBV12-3/TRBV12-4	TGTGCCAGCGGGCGGGGCGGTAATGACGAGCAGTACTTC	CASGRGGNDEQYF
TRBJ2-5	-	-	TRBV5-4	TGTGCCAGCAGCTTTTTACAGGGGAGGACGGAGACCCAGTACTTC	CASSFLQGRTETQYF
TRBJ2-3	-	few	TRBV27	TGTGCCAGCAAAAGCAGAAGTGCCGTAGATACGCAGTATTTT	CASKSRSAVDTQYF
TRBJ1-2	-	few	TRBV6-6	TGTGCCAGCAGTTACTCGACAGATGGCTACACCTTC	CASSYSTDGYTF
TRBJ1-1	TRBD1	once	TRBV30	TGTGCCTGGGAACAGGGGAGCACTGAAGCTTTCTTT	CAWEQGSTEAFF
TRBJ2-7	-	few	TRBV28	TGTGCCAGCAGTCCCGCTACCTTGATCGCCTACGAGCAGTACTTC	CASSPATLIAYEQYF
TRBJ1-1	-	-	TRBV27	TGTGCCAGCAGTGCCGCGTGGGCAGGGTGGGCTTTCTTT	CASSAAWAGWAFF
TRBJ2-5	-	few	TRBV20-1	TGCAGTGCTAGAGGGGGCGTTCAAGAGGCCCAGTACTTC	CSARGGVQEAQYF
TRBJ1-1	-	few	TRBV5-6	TGTGCCAGCAGATGGACCGGGAACACTGAAGCTTTCTTT	CASRWTGNTEAFF
TRBJ1-1	-	-	TRBV9	TGTGCCAGCAGCGTAATGACAGGACCTGAAGCTTTCTTT	CASSVMTGPEAFF
TRBJ2-1	TRBD1	few	TRBV11-2	TGTGCCAGCAGCATGGGACAGAATGGGCAGTTCTTC	CASSMGQNGQFF
TRBJ2-4	-	few	TRBV5-1	TGCGCCAGCAGCTTTCTCGGGACGGGGGGCATAAACATTCAGTACTTC	CASSFLGTGGINIQYF
TRBJ1-4	-	-	TRBV25-1	TGTGCCAGCACTTATAATGAAAAACTGTTTTTT	CASTYNEKLFF
TRBJ2-5	-	few	TRBV27	TGTGCCAGCACCCAGAGCTTCGGAATACAAGAGACCCAGTACTTC	CASTQSFGIQETQYF
TRBJ1-4	TRBD1	-	TRBV4-3	TGCGCCAGCAGCCAAGATCAGGGGGGATTCGAAAAACTGTTTTTT	CASSQDQGGFEKLFF
TRBJ1-4	-	once	TRBV4-2	TGTGCCAGCAGCCGAGGACTCAGGGGAGACGGGGAAAAACTGTTTTTT	CASSRGLRGDGEKLFF
TRBJ2-3	TRBD2	few	TRBV10-3	TGTGCCATCAGCGGGGGGGACCCAGATACGCAGTATTTT	CAISGGDPDTQYF
TRBJ2-2	-	-	TRBV7-8	TGTGCCAGCAGCTTAACCATACAGGCGACCGGGGAGCTGTTTTTT	CASSLTIQATGELFF
TRBJ2-5	TRBD2	-	TRBV6-1	TGTGCCAGCAGCGCCACTCCGGGACTACAAGAGACCCAGTACTTC	CASSATPGLQETQYF
TRBJ1-1	-	-	TRBV12-3/TRBV12-4	TGTGCCAGCACCACGTGGGGGGGACGAGCTTTCTTT	CASTTWGGRAFF